This TCR beta chain was profiled in a study of T cells after yellow fever vaccination. The CDR3 consists of 17 residues. Germline loops: CDR1 ENHRY, CDR2 SYGVKD. With 3 bases clipped from V and 0 bases from J, the junction kept 6 bases outside the gene matches. TCRdb re-analysed the 5' RACE reads in MiXCR, keeping a single row per CDR3 protein. The sample includes 500,000 to 650,000 distinct CDR3 sequences, roughly 17% of them seen just once. This clonotype showed up just a few times. Its antigen is undetermined. Study-wide findings and caveats: Overlap between CD4 and CD8 compartments was detected for a small share of clonotypes. Secondary responses were weaker yet peaked faster, day 5 versus 15.

The sequenced sample was PBMCs, obtained more than 4 days after the first yellow fever vaccination. The sequence was collected from a young man who received the YFV17D yellow fever vaccine. This chain joins TRBV10-3 and TRBJ1-5, with 9 bases lining up with TRBD1. CDR3 sequence: CAISENRGLYSNQPQHF. The CDR3 DNA sequence: TGTGCCATCAGTGAAAACAGGGGGCTCTATAGCAATCAGCCCCAGCATTTT.